This T cell receptor beta chain was found in a study of blood T cells in healthy people across ages. Combining a sample-barcoded 5' primer with a J-beta primer mix, a second PCR ran for roughly 7 to 12 cycles. Each cDNA molecule, via a template-switch adaptor with 12 random nucleotides, was tagged. TCRdb fed the 5' RACE reads into MiXCR, producing one record per CDR3 protein. Of around 800,000 distinct CDR3 sequences listed, roughly 25% were seen once; the top ten hold 3%. This CDR3 has 15 residues. Germline V gene lookup returns CDR1 SQVTM and CDR2 ANQGSEA. V was clipped by 3 bases and J by 3 bases, with 15 bases between them. Separately, the same data were catalogued under a study of T cells of mothers and their children. That paper adds: The study sampled three healthy Caucasian mothers and their six children. Compared with unrelated pairs, related mother-child pairs had slightly higher, non-significant overlap.

This TCR came from a boy younger than 18 in good health. The source material was blood. V and J are TRBV29-1 and TRBJ2-1; weak D call: TRBD1 (6 bases). CDR3 in DNA: TGCAGCGTTGAGCGCAGGGGTTTTGGCTACAATGAGCAGTTCTTC. The encoded protein is CSVERRGFGYNEQFF.